The present T cell receptor beta chain was sequenced within a study of T cells in localized non-small cell lung cancer. Study-wide findings and caveats: Multi-region tumor sequencing was not done, so intratumor heterogeneity could not be excluded. Longer overall survival was linked to higher blood T cell density. Highest T cell clonality was seen in uninvolved adjacent lung, surpassing that measured in tumor.

With regard to this clone: The antigen is unknown.

Some clones are missing from TCRdb's copy, which holds only in-frame ones; the method was immunoSEQ multiplex PCR. The table records 40,000 or so clones, around 81% of them present only once. CDR1 and CDR2 (germline): SGHRS, YFSETQ. The CDR3 consists of 14 residues. With 0 bases removed from V and 2 bases from J, the gap between germline ends came to 8 bases. The origin of this receptor is a male donor older than 55 with stage II lung adenocarcinoma. The V and J genes are TRBV5-1 and TRBJ1-1, with D maybe TRBD1 (5 bases). The sequencing here drew on peripheral blood mononuclear cells, taken before any cancer treatment. CDR3 sequence reads: CASSLAGTNTEAFF. The DNA of the CDR3 is TGCGCCAGCAGCTTGGCAGGGACCAACACTGAAGCTTTCTTT.